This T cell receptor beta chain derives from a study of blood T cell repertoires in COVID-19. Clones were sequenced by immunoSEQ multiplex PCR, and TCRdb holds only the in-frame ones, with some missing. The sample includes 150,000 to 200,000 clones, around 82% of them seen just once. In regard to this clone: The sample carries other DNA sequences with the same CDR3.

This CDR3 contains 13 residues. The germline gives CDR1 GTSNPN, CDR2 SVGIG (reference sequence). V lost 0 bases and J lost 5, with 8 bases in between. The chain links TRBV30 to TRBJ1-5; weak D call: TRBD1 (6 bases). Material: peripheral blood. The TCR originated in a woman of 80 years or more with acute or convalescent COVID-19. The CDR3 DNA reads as TGTGCCTGGAGTGTTTCAGGGGATCAGCCCCAGCATTTT. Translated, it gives CAWSVSGDQPQHF.